A selection of T cell receptor beta chains follows, all from one sample in a study of early T cells in non-severe SARS-CoV-2 infection. TCRdb reprocessed the 5' RACE reads via MiXCR and lists one record per CDR3 protein. This sample has roughly 75,000 distinct CDR3 sequences; less than 20% occur once, and the top ten carry about 2.6%. Input material: whole blood. The receptors derive from an adult who was a healthcare worker with PCR-confirmed SARS-CoV-2 infection or an uninfected control (not recorded which). CDR3s include the opening cysteine and the closing phenylalanine or tryptophan. The D gene is left open where the match is weak. Part of the rows lack a size; the others show once, few, many or a class for expanded clones.

d_gene	v_gene	abundance	j_gene	CDR3nt	CDR3aa
NA	TRBV2	NA	TRBJ2-7	TGTGCCAGCAGGACTAGTGGGGAGCAGTACTTC	CASRTSGEQYF
NA	TRBV14	NA	TRBJ1-2	TGTGCCAGCAGCCAATACCAGGGATCTGGCTACACCTTC	CASSQYQGSGYTF
NA	TRBV29-1	few	TRBJ2-7	TGCAGCGTTACCGGGCACGGTTCCTTCGAAGGGCAGTACTTC	CSVTGHGSFEGQYF
NA	TRBV5-1	NA	TRBJ2-4	TGCGCCAGCAGCTTGGAAGCAGGTCTAGCCAAAAACATTCAGTACTTC	CASSLEAGLAKNIQYF
TRBD1	TRBV6-5	many	TRBJ2-3	TGTGCCAGCAGTCAACTCGGACAGGGGGCTTCAGATACGCAGTATTTT	CASSQLGQGASDTQYF
TRBD1	TRBV29-1	once	TRBJ2-1	TGCAGCGCCAACCCGGGACAGGGCGGGAAAACCTCCTACAATGAGCAGTTCTTC	CSANPGQGGKTSYNEQFF
NA	TRBV14	NA	TRBJ2-5	TGTGCCAGCAGCCAGAGTCAGGGAGAGACCCAGTACTTC	CASSQSQGETQYF
NA	TRBV6-1	few	TRBJ1-5	TGTGCCAGCCGCCGGGACGTCGCTCGCGCAAGTAATCAGCCCCAGCATTTT	CASRRDVARASNQPQHF
NA	TRBV7-4	NA	TRBJ1-5	TGTGCCAGCAGCTTCTTCCAGCCCCAGCATTTT	CASSFFQPQHF
TRBD1	TRBV29-1	NA	TRBJ2-5	TGCAGCGTAAGGGACAGGGGGCCGCAAGAGACCCAGTACTTC	CSVRDRGPQETQYF
NA	TRBV2	few	TRBJ2-7	TGTGCCAGCATCTCACGCCAGGGAAACCTATTTGAAGAGCAGTACTTC	CASISRQGNLFEEQYF
TRBD2	TRBV6-1	NA	TRBJ2-5	TGTGCCGGTCGAGCGGGGCCTCAAGAGACCCAGTACTTC	CAGRAGPQETQYF
TRBD1	TRBV18	NA	TRBJ2-3	TGTGCCAGCTCACCACGGACAGGGCTGGTAGATACGCAGTATTTT	CASSPRTGLVDTQYF
NA	TRBV19	NA	TRBJ1-5	TGTGCCAGTGGGGGATTCAATCAGCCCCAGCATTTT	CASGGFNQPQHF